Below, 10 T cell receptor beta chains from the same sample are listed, as sequenced in a study of T cells after somatic rescue of genetic block (dated by TCRdb to 2019 to 2021). Library method: the immunoSEQ multiplex PCR assay. This is the immuneACCESS table as TCRdb keeps it, with only in-frame sequences that have V and J called. A part of the clones is gone; compared with another copy, unresolved V genes explain less than half, and the rest is unexplained. Counted in this sample were 9,500 to 15,000 clones; roughly 73% of them appeared once. Just under 20% of the sample goes to the ten largest clones. Sequenced sample: peripheral blood mononuclear cells (PBMCs). The source of these receptors is a boy younger than 18.

This chain links TRBV27 with TRBJ2-7; 7 nucleotides match TRBD2. The CDR3 is 17 amino acids. The germline CDR1 and CDR2 sequences are MNHEY and SMNVEV (reference sequence). V shed 1 base, J shed 0 bases, and the junction held 9 bases outside the gene matches. The DNA of the CDR3 is TGTGCCAGCAGTTTATACGCGACTAGCCTTAGCTCCTACGAGCAGTACTTC. Encoded protein: CASSLYATSLSSYEQYF.

The chain couples TRBV27 to TRBJ2-7; 11 bases fit TRBD2. V was clipped by 2 bases and J by 3 bases; unmatched bases: 3. CDR3 length equals 15 residues. Germline V gene lookup returns CDR1 MNHEY and CDR2 SMNVEV (reference sequence). In nucleotides, the CDR3 is TGTGCCAGCAGTTTAAGACTAGCGGGATTCTACGAGCAGTACTTC. Translated, it gives CASSLRLAGFYEQYF.

The genes are TRBV10-3 and TRBJ1-5, with 8 bases identical to TRBD1. Losses at the gene ends were 2 bases for V and 0 bases for J; bases not matched to a gene: 9. Germline V gene data show CDR1 as ENHRY and CDR2 as SYGVKD. This CDR3 is built from 18 residues. The CDR3 is CAISEGRDRLYSNQPQHF. CDR3 DNA sequence: TGTGCCATCAGTGAGGGCCGGGACAGGTTATATAGCAATCAGCCCCAGCATTTT.

The chain uses TRBV16 and TRBJ2-7, with D unresolved. Trimming pared 2 bases from V and 1 base from J, leaving 12 bases between. The CDR3 extends over 15 amino acids. The germline V gene encodes CDR1 KGHSY and CDR2 FQNENV. The DNA for the CDR3 is TGTGCCAGCAGCCAACAACAGTTGGCATCCTACGAGCAGTACTTC. Residues: CASSQQQLASYEQYF.

The chain employs TRBV18 and TRBJ1-2; 12 bases are shared with TRBD1. The CDR3 covers 16 residues. Trimming removed 4 bases from V and 6 bases from J; junction bases left unmatched: 9. CDR1 is KGHSH and CDR2 is LQKENI in the germline V gene. CDR3 nucleotide sequence: TGTGCCAGCTCACATGATCCGGGACAGGGGGCCGATGGCTACACCTTC. It specifies CASSHDPGQGADGYTF.

The chain recombines TRBV2 with TRBJ1-2; possibly TRBD1 for D (5 bases). V lost 6 bases and J 3 bases, leaving 11 bases between the germline ends. The CDR3 length is 13 residues. CDR1 SNHLY and CDR2 FYNNEI come from the germline V gene. CDR3 residues: CASSSGTDYGYTF. In nucleotides, the CDR3 is TGTGCCAGCAGCTCCGGGACGGACTATGGCTACACCTTC.

By proportion, this clone is medium-sized (0.01 to 0.1%). The rearrangement joins TRBV7-2 to TRBJ2-7; D remains ambiguous. The CDR3 sequence is 13 residues long. V lost 4 bases and J lost 2, with 9 bases in between. In germline, CDR1 is SGHTA, CDR2 FQGNSA. As DNA, the CDR3 is TGTGCCAGCAGCTCGTGGACCCCCTACGAGCAGTACTTC. Translated, it gives CASSSWTPYEQYF.

The chain combines TRBV10-3 with TRBJ2-7; D remains unclear. This CDR3 region has 16 residues. From germline, CDR1 is ENHRY and CDR2 SYGVKD. Trimming pared 6 bases from V and 3 bases from J, leaving 21 bases between. CDR3 residues: CAISLGPSISSYEQYF. CDR3 DNA sequence: TGTGCCATCAGCCTCGGCCCTTCTATCAGCAGCTACGAGCAGTACTTC.

V usage is TRBV30 and J usage is TRBJ1-1; D ambiguous. The germline gives CDR1 GTSNPN, CDR2 SVGIG (reference sequence). Trimming left V 1 base short and J 1 base short, with 16 bases between. The CDR3 runs to 16 residues. CDR3 sequence (DNA): TGTGCCTGGAGTGACTGGACTCCAAGAGGGAACACTGAAGCTTTCTTT. Translating gives CAWSDWTPRGNTEAFF.

The V call is TRBV9, the J call TRBJ1-2; possibly TRBD1 for D (6 bases). The V and J ends lost 2 bases and 6 bases respectively, with 17 bases between them. CDR3 length: 15 residues. Germline CDR1 is SGDLS and CDR2 is YYNGEE. Here the CDR3 reads CASSVTPTGLNGYTF. The CDR3 nucleotides read TGTGCCAGCAGCGTCACCCCTACAGGGTTAAATGGCTACACCTTC.